Below, 3 T cell receptor beta chains from the same sample are listed, as sequenced in a study of T cell clonality in common variable immunodeficiency. Findings and caveats of the study: Fewer deletions and N-nucleotide insertions were reportedly seen in common variable immunodeficiency TCR beta sequences.

Libraries were prepared by immunoSEQ multiplex PCR; TCRdb keeps only in-frame clonotypes and omits some of them. Altogether some 17,000 clones were found in the sample, and no singletons occur. These receptors' targets are unknown. Sequencing used peripheral blood mononuclear cells. Source of these receptors: a human donor with common variable immunodeficiency.

There are a few counts of this clone. Sequencing ends 3 residues short of the CDR3 end; the germline J gene provides the rest. The chain employs TRBV5-1 and TRBJ2-5; 7 bases line up with TRBD1. Germline V lookup: CDR1 SGHRS, CDR2 YFSETQ. The CDR3 covers 14 residues. The trim removed 4 bases at V and 3 bases at J, leaving 6 bases unmatched. The CDR3 loop is CASSRRGGEETQYF. Partial CDR3 DNA: TGCGCCAGCAGCCGTAGAGGGGGCGAAGAGACC.

This clone is labeled medium-sized. The CDR3 DNA, read in part, is TGTGCCAGCAGTCGGGACATTTTTCAGCCC. It codes for CASSRDIFQP. The full CDR3 reads CASSRDIFQPQHF. V is TRBV6-2 or TRBV6-3 and J is TRBJ1-5; TRBD1 might be the D (6 bases). The sequenced fragment ends 3 residues before the CDR3 boundary, so the rest is inferred from the germline J gene. This CDR3 is 13 amino acids long. CDR1 MNHEY and CDR2 SVGEGT come from the germline V gene. V lost 5 bases, J lost 6 bases, and 11 bases lay in between.

This clone has a count of ten or more. The read is 3 residues too short to cover the CDR3 end, so that end is filled in from the germline J gene. This chain joins TRBV19 and TRBJ1-5; unclear D gene. The germline V gene has CDR1 LNHDA and CDR2 SQIVND (reference sequence). CDR3 size: 12 residues. V lost 6 bases and J lost 3, with 6 bases in between. This chain's CDR3 is CASRDFNQPQHF. The covered CDR3 bases are TGTGCCAGTAGGGACTTCAATCAGCCC. Full variable domain (outside the CDR3, taken from reference TRBV19 and TRBJ1-5): DGGITQSPKYLFRKEGQNVTLSCEQNLNHDAMYWYRQDPGQGLRLIYYSQIVNDFQKGDIAEGYSVSREKKESFPLTVTSAQKNPTAFYLCASRDFNQPQHFGDGTRLSIL.